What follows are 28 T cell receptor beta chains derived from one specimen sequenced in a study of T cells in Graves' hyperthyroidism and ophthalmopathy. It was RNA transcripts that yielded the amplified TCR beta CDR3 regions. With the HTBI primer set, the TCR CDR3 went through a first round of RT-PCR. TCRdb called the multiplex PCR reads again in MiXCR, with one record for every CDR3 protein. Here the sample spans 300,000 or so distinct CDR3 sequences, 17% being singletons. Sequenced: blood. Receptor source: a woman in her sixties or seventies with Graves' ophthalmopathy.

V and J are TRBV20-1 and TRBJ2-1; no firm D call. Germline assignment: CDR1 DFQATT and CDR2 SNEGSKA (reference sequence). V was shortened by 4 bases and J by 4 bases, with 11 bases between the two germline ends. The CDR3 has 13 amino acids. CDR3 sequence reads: CSAIRVSYNEQFF. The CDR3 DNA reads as TGCAGTGCTATCCGGGTTTCTTACAATGAGCAGTTCTTC.

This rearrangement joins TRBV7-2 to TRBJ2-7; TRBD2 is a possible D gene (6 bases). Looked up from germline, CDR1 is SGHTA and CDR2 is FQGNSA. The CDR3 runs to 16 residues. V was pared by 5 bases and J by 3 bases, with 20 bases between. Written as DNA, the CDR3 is TGTGCCAGCAGCACAACTGGGTGGGAGGCCCTCTACGAGCAGTACTTC. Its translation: CASSTTGWEALYEQYF.

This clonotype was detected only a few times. The CDR3 loop reads CASSLAPGGRSTDTQYF. DNA for the CDR3: TGTGCCAGCAGCTTAGCGCCGGGCGGGAGAAGCACAGATACGCAGTATTTT. The chain uses TRBV7-9 and TRBJ2-3; 7 nucleotides match TRBD2. Germline CDR1 and CDR2: SEHNR and FQNEAQ (reference sequence). The CDR3 has 17 amino acids. Trimming removed 0 bases from V and 0 bases from J; junction bases left unmatched: 6.

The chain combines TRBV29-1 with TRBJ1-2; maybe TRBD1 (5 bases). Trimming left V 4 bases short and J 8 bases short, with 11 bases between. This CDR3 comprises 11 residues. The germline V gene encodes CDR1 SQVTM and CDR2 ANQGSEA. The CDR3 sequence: CSVVSREGYTF. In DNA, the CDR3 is TGCAGCGTTGTGTCCAGGGAAGGCTACACCTTC.

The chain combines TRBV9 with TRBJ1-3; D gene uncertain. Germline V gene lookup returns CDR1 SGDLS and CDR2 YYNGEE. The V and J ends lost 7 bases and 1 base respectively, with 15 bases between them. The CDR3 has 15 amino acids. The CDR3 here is CASGESSGSGNTIYF. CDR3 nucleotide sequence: TGTGCCAGCGGAGAATCCTCGGGTTCTGGAAACACCATATATTTT.

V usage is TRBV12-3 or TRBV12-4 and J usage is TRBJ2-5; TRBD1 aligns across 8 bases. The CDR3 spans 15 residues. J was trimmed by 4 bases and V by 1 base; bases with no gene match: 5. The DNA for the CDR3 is TGTGCCAGCAGTTTAGAGACAGGGGTTAGAGAGACCCAGTACTTC. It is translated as CASSLETGVRETQYF.

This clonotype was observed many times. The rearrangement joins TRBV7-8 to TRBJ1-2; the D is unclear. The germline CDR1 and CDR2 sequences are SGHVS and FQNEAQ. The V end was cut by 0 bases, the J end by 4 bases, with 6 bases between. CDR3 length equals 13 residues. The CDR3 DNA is TGTGCCAGCAGCTTAGCCGCGTTCTATGGCTACACCTTC. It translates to CASSLAAFYGYTF.

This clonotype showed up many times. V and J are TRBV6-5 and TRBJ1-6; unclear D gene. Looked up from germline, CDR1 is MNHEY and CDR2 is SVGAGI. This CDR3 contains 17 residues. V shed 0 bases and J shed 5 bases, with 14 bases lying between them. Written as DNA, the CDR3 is TGTGCCAGCAGTTACTCGAAAGTGGGGAGAGATAATTCACCCCTCCACTTT. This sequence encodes CASSYSKVGRDNSPLHF.

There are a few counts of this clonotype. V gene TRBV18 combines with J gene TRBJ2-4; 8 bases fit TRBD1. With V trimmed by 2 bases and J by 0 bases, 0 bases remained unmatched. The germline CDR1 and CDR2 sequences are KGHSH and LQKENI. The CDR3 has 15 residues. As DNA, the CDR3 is TGTGCCAGCTCACCAGGGACAGGAGCCAAAAACATTCAGTACTTC. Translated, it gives CASSPGTGAKNIQYF.

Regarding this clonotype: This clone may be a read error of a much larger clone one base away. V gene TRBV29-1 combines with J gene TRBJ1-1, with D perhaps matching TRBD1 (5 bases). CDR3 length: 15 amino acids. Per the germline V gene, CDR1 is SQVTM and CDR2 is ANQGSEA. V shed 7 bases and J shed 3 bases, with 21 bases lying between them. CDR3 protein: CSAEGRAPGHTEAFF. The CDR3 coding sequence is TGCAGCGCCGAGGGGAGGGCGCCTGGTCACACTGAAGCTTTCTTT.

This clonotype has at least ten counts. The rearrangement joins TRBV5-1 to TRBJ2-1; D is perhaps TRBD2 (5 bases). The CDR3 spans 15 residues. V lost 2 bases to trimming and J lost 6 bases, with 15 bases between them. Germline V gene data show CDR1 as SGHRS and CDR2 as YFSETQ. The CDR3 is CASSFVGLATNEQFF. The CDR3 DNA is TGCGCCAGCAGCTTCGTAGGTCTAGCTACCAATGAGCAGTTCTTC.

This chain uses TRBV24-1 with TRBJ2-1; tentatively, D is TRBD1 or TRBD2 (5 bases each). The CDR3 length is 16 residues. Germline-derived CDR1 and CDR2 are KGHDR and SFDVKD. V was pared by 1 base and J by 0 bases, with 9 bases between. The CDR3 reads CATSDFPGSSYNEQFF. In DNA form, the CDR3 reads TGTGCCACCAGTGATTTCCCAGGGAGCTCCTACAATGAGCAGTTCTTC.

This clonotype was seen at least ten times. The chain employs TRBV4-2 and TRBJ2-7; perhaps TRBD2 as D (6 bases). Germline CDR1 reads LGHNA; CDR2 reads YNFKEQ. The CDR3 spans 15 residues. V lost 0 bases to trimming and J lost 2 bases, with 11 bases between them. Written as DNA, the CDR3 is TGTGCCAGCAGCCAAGATCAGGAGGGTCCCTACGAGCAGTACTTC. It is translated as CASSQDQEGPYEQYF.

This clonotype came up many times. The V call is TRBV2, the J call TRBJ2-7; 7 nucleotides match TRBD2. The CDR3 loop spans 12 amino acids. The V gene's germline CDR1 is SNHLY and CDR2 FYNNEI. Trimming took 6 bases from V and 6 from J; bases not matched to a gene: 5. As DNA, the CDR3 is TGTGCCAGCAGCGGTAGCGGGCGCGAGCAGTACTTC. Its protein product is CASSGSGREQYF. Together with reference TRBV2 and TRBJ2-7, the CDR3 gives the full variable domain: EPEVTQTPSHQVTQMGQEVILRCVPISNHLYFYWYRQILGQKVEFLVSFYNNEISEKSEIFDDQFSVERPDGSNFTLKIRSTKLEDSAMYFCASSGSGREQYFGPGTRLTVT.

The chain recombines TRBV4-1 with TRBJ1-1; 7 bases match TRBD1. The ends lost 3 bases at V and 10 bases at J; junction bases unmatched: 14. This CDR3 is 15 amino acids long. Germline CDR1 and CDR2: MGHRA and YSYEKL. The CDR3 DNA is TGCGCCAGCAGCCAGGATGGAAGACAGGGTCTGGGAGCTTTCTTT. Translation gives CASSQDGRQGLGAFF.

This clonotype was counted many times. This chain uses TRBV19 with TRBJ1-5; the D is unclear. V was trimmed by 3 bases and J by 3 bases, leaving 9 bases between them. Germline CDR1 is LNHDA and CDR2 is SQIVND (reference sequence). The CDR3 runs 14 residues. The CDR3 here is CASSISRNNQPQHF. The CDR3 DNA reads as TGTGCCAGTAGTATCTCCAGGAACAATCAGCCCCAGCATTTT. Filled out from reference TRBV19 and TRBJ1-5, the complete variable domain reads DGGITQSPKYLFRKEGQNVTLSCEQNLNHDAMYWYRQDPGQGLRLIYYSQIVNDFQKGDIAEGYSVSREKKESFPLTVTSAQKNPTAFYLCASSISRNNQPQHFGDGTRLSIL.

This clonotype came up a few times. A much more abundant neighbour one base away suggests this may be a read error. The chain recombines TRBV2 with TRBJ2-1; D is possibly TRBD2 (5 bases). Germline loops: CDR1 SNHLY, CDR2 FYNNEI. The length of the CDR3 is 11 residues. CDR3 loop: CASSMTNGQFF. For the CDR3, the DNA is TGTGCCAGCAGTATGACTAATGGGCAGTTCTTC.

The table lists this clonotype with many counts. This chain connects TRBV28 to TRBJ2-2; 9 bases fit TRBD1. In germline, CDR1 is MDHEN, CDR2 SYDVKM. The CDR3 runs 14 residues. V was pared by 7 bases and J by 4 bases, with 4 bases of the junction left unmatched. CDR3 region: CASTTGGITGELFF. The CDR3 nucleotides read TGTGCCAGCACCACAGGGGGCATCACCGGGGAGCTGTTTTTT.

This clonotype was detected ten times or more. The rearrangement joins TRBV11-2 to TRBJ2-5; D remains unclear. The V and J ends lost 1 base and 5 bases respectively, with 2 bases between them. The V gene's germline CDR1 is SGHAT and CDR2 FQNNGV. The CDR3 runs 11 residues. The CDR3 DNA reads TGTGCCAGCAGCTTAGTGGAGACCCAGTACTTC. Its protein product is CASSLVETQYF.

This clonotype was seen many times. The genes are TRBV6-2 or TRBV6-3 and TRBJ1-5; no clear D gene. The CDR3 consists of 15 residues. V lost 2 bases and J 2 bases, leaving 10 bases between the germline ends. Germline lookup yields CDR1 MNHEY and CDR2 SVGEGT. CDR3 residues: CASSYDLQRNQPQHF. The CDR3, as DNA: TGTGCCAGCAGTTACGATCTCCAGCGCAATCAGCCCCAGCATTTT.

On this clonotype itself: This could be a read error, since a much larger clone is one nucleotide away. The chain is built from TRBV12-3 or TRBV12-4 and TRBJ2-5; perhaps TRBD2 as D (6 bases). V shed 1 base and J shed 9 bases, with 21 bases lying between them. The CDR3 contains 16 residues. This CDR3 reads CASSLGPSHNWGAQYF. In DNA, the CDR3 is TGTGCCAGCAGTTTAGGCCCCAGTCACAACTGGGGGGCCCAGTACTTC.

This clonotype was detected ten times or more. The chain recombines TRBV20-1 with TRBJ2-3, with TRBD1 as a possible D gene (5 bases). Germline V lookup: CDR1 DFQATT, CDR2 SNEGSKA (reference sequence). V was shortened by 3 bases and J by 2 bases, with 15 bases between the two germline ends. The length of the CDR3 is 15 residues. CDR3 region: CSASKDSPNTDTQYF. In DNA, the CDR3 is TGCAGTGCTAGTAAAGACAGCCCTAACACAGATACGCAGTATTTT.

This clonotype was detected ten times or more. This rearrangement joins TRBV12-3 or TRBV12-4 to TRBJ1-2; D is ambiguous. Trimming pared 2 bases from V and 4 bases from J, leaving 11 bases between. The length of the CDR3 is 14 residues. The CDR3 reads CASSLHQPSYGYTF. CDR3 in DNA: TGTGCCAGCAGTTTACACCAACCATCCTATGGCTACACCTTC.

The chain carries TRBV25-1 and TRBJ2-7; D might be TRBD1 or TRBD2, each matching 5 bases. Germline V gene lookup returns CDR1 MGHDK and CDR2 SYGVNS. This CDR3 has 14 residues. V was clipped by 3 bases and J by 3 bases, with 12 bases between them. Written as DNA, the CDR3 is TGTGCCAGCAGTGATGTTCGGGACCGCTACGAGCAGTACTTC. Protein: CASSDVRDRYEQYF.

The CDR3 DNA sequence: TGTGCCAGCTCACCACCGGGTACCTACGGGAGTCACGAGCAGTACTTC. Translation gives CASSPPGTYGSHEQYF. V usage is TRBV18 and J usage is TRBJ2-7, with D tentatively TRBD2 (6 bases). This CDR3 is 16 amino acids long. The V and J ends lost 0 bases and 5 bases respectively, with 17 bases between them. Germline values: CDR1 KGHSH, CDR2 LQKENI.

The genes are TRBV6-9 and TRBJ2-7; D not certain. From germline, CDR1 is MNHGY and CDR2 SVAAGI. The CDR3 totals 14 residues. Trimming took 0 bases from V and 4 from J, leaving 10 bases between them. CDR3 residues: CASSYSDGSYEQYF. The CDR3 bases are TGTGCCAGCAGTTATTCGGACGGCTCGTACGAGCAGTACTTC.

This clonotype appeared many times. CDR3 bases: TGTGCCAGCAGCTTAGGCTCGGGCAGGGGTAGTGGCTACACCTTC. It is translated as CASSLGSGRGSGYTF. The rearrangement uses TRBV11-2 and TRBJ1-2, with D possibly TRBD1 on 6 matching bases. Germline V gives CDR1 SGHAT, CDR2 FQNNGV. V was cut by 1 base and J by 7 bases, with 16 bases left in between. The CDR3 contains 15 residues.

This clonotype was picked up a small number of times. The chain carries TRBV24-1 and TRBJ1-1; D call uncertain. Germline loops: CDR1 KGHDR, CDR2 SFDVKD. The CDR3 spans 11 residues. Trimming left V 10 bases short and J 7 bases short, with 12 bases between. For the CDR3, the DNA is TGTGCCACTGGGTATGCGGGTGAAGCTTTCTTT. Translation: CATGYAGEAFF.